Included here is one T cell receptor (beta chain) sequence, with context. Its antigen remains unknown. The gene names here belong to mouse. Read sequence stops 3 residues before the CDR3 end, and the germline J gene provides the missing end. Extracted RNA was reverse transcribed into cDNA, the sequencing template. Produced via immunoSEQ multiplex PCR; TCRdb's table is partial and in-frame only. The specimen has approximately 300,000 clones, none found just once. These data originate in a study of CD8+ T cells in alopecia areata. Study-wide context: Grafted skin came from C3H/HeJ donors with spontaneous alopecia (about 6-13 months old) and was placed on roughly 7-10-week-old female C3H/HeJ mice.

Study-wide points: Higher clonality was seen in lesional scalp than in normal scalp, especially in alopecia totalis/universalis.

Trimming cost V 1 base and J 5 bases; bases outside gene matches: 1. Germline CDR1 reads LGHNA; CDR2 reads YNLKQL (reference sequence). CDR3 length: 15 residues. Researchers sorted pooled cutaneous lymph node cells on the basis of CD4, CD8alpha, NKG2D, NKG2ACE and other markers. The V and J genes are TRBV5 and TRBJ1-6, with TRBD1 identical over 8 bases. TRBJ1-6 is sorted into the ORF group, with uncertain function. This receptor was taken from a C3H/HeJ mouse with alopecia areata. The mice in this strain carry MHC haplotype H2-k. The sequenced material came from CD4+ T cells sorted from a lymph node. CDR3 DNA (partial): TGTGCCAGCAGCCAAGCAGGGGGCGATAATTCGCCC. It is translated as CASSQAGGDNSP. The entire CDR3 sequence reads CASSQAGGDNSPLYF.